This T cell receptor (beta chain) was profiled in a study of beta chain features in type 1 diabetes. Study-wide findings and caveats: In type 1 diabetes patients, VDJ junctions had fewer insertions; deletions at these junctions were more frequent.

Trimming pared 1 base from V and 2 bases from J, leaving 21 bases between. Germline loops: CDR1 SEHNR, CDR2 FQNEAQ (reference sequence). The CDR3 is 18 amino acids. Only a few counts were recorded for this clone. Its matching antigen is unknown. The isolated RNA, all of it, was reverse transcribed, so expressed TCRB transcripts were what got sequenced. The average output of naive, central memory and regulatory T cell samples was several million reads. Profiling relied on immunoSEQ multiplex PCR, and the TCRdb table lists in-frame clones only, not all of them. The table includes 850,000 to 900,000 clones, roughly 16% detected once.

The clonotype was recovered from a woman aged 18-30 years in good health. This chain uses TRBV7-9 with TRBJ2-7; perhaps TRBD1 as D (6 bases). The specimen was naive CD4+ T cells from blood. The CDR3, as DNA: TGTGCCAGCAGCTTAGGACAGGCACGATTTGGCAAGCCCTACGAGCAGTACTTC. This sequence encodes CASSLGQARFGKPYEQYF.